A selection of T cell receptor beta chains follows, all from one sample in a study of blood T cell repertoires in COVID-19. Profiled with immunoSEQ multiplex PCR; TCRdb holds only in-frame clones, not every one. Of about 33,000 clones listed, about 86% are singletons. The sample consisted of peripheral blood. The receptors shown here come from a human donor in a cohort sampled during active COVID-19. CDR3s include the opening cysteine and the closing phenylalanine or tryptophan. A D gene is named only where the DNA matches it firmly.

V gene | D gene | CDR3 protein
TRBV9 | . | CASSVAQFPYEQYF
TRBV28 | TRBD1 | CASSSPSGTGTPGMAGNTIYF
TRBV7-2 | TRBD2 | CASSLGLAGGPGNEQFF
TRBV14 | . | CASSQDWSGELFF
TRBV4-1 | . | CASSQLFTNEKLFF
TRBV3-1/TRBV3-2 | . | CASSQLSGNTIYF
TRBV13 | TRBD2 | CASSLGPAGGIQYF
TRBV13 | . | CASSPGLDRANIQYF
TRBV9 | TRBD1 | CASGQGFSTGELFF
TRBV7-2 | TRBD2 | CASSSAGTSKHEQYF
TRBV18 | . | CASSDYLSEQFF
TRBV7-2 | TRBD1 | CASSQNRGLETQYF
TRBV4-2 | . | CASSQDLGPSDFSYEQYF
TRBV14 | . | CASSQGERTVGEKLFF
TRBV6-5 | . | CASRRGLGTDTQYF
TRBV27 | TRBD1 | CASSFGQDYNEQFF
TRBV10-3 | TRBD1 | CAISEPGQGTLGEQFF
TRBV28 | TRBD1 | CASIQGRSNTGELFF
TRBV15 | . | CATSGGTFYEQYF
TRBV19 | TRBD1 | CASSRTGGRAEAFF
TRBV19 | . | CASSQNRAGYTF
TRBV5-6 | . | CASSLLTSPSREQYF
TRBV5-5 | TRBD1 | CASSSWDRGSNQPQHF
TRBV6-5 | . | CASSYSSSGFPYEQYF
TRBV7-6 | . | CASSLATRGTNSPLHF
TRBV28 | TRBD1 | CASSFSHTGVAGNTIYF
TRBV15 | TRBD2 | CATSSGRALTEQYF
TRBV27 | . | CASSPEITGIGELFF
TRBV7-8 | TRBD2 | CASSPALTSGGQISTDTQYF